The 29 T cell receptor beta chains presented below share a single source sample, sequenced in a study of blood T cell repertoires in COVID-19 (TCRdb year 2020). The method behind the library was the immunoSEQ multiplex PCR assay. TCRdb holds this immuneACCESS table with in-frame rearrangements only. Some clones are missing; in checked studies, unresolved V genes explain under half, and the rest has no known cause. In this sample the table shows just over 300,000 clones, around 90% of which occur a single time. The ten largest clones add up to around 4.5% of the sample. The sequenced sample was PBMCs or T cells enriched from blood (not recorded which). Receptors were obtained from a woman aged 18 to 35 with acute COVID-19.

This clone was picked up one time. The chain joins TRBV7-2 to TRBJ2-1; 11 nucleotides match TRBD2. Germline CDR1 reads SGHTA; CDR2 reads FQGNSA. The ends lost 1 base at V and 10 bases at J; junction bases unmatched: 3. The CDR3 length is 14 residues. The DNA for the CDR3 is TGTGCCAGCAGCTTAGGCCTAGCGGGAGGCGAGCAGTTCTTC. It translates to CASSLGLAGGEQFF.

The J gene is TRBJ2-1, the V gene TRBV9, with D perhaps matching TRBD1 (6 bases). CDR3 length: 16 residues. Germline CDR1 and CDR2: SGDLS and YYNGEE. V shed 0 bases and J shed 7 bases, with 17 bases lying between them. The CDR3 sequence: CASSVASTGRANEQFF. The CDR3 DNA is TGTGCCAGCAGCGTAGCTAGCACAGGGCGGGCGAATGAGCAGTTCTTC.

The chain is built from TRBV5-6 and TRBJ2-5; 8 bases are shared with TRBD1. V gave up 2 bases and J gave up 2 bases; unmatched junction bases: 8. The CDR3 totals 16 residues. Germline loops: CDR1 SGHDT, CDR2 YYEEEE. CDR3 DNA: TGTGCCAGCAGCTTAGGAAGTGGGACAGGTCAAGAGACCCAGTACTTC. It specifies CASSLGSGTGQETQYF.

For this clone: Germline is not matched at one junction end, which may reflect a read error. The CDR3: CGTGGGSNQPQHF. CDR3 coding DNA: TGCGGGACAGGGGGCGGTAGCAATCAGCCCCAGCATTTT. The V gene is TRBV19, the J gene TRBJ1-5, with TRBD1 identical over 12 bases. Germline V lookup: CDR1 LNHDA, CDR2 SQIVND (reference sequence). The CDR3 length is 13 residues.

This chain links TRBV14 with TRBJ2-7; TRBD2 aligns across 9 bases. The V gene's germline CDR1 is SGHDN and CDR2 FVKESK. V dropped 4 bases and J dropped 11; count of bases not matched to a gene: 6. The CDR3 covers 12 residues. CDR3 nucleotide sequence: TGTGCCAGCAGCCGAAGTAGCGGGAGAAAGTACTTC. Its translation: CASSRSSGRKYF.

V gene TRBV6-5 combines with J gene TRBJ1-2, with 11 nucleotides matching TRBD1. The CDR3 runs 14 residues. J gave up 8 bases and V 7 bases, and 9 bases lay outside the gene matches. The germline V gene has CDR1 MNHEY and CDR2 SVGAGI. CDR3 coding DNA: TGTGCCAGCACCTGGGGACAGGGGGTTGGGGGCTACACCTTC. Protein product: CASTWGQGVGGYTF.

The chain joins TRBV5-1 to TRBJ2-5; possible D gene TRBD2, 6 bases. With 6 bases removed from V and 4 bases from J, the gap between germline ends came to 22 bases. There are 16 residues in the CDR3. Germline lookup yields CDR1 SGHRS and CDR2 YFSETQ. In nucleotides, the CDR3 is TGCGCCAGCACTATTGGGTCCGGGAGAGGGGTAGAGACCCAGTACTTC. Residues: CASTIGSGRGVETQYF.

The CDR3 here is CASSLHDRGAYEQYF. The CDR3 coding sequence is TGTGCCAGCAGCCTCCACGACAGGGGCGCGTACGAGCAGTACTTC. This chain joins TRBV21-1 and TRBJ2-7; the D call of TRBD1 is as the table states it, not checked on the DNA. TRBV21-1 is a documented pseudogene. The CDR3 runs 15 residues.

CDR3 coding DNA: TGCAGCGTTGTGGGTACAGAGAATAACTATGGCTACACCTTC. The encoded protein is CSVVGTENNYGYTF. J is TRBJ1-2 and V is TRBV29-1; unclear D gene. Germline lookup yields CDR1 SQVTM and CDR2 ANQGSEA. Trimming shortened V by 4 bases and J by 1 base, and 13 bases separated the two germline ends. This CDR3 contains 14 residues. The whole variable domain, filled in from reference TRBV29-1 and TRBJ1-2, reads SAVISQKPSRDICQRGTSLTIQCQVDSQVTMMFWYRQQPGQSLTLIATANQGSEATYESGFVIDKFPISRPNLTFSTLTVSNMSPEDSSIYLCSVVGTENNYGYTFGSGTRLTVV.

The chain uses TRBV6-1 and TRBJ1-6; a possible D gene is TRBD1 (5 bases). Germline CDR1 is MNHNS and CDR2 is SASEGT. Trimming removed 2 bases at V and 14 bases at J, with 22 bases between. This CDR3 is 16 amino acids long. CDR3 region: CASSEFTGPDVITLHF. CDR3 coding DNA: TGTGCCAGCAGTGAATTCACAGGTCCTGATGTGATAACCCTCCACTTT.

The chain has TRBV7-3 and TRBJ2-2; 8 nucleotides align to TRBD1. The CDR3 covers 14 residues. Trimming removed 6 bases from V and 4 bases from J; junction bases left unmatched: 4. Germline loops: CDR1 SGHTA, CDR2 FQGTGA. The CDR3 protein is CASSPGQVTGELFF. For the CDR3, the DNA is TGTGCCAGCAGTCCGGGACAGGTCACCGGGGAGCTGTTTTTT.

The gene calls are TRBV19 and TRBJ1-1; perhaps TRBD1 as D (5 bases). V lost 11 bases, J lost 1 base, and 14 bases lay in between. The germline CDR1 and CDR2 sequences are LNHDA and SQIVND (reference sequence). The CDR3 extends over 13 amino acids. In nucleotides, the CDR3 is TGTGCCGCTGGGGGGACTCCGAACACTGAAGCTTTCTTT. This encodes CAAGGTPNTEAFF.

This sequence joins TRBV5-5 and TRBJ2-1; 7 bases are a match to TRBD2. Germline V CDR1 and CDR2: SGHKS, YYEKEE (reference sequence). The V segment lost 3 bases and the J segment 2 bases; nucleotides outside the gene matches: 8. This CDR3 is 16 amino acids long. DNA of the CDR3: TGTGCCAGCAGCTGGGGATGGGCGGGAGCCTACAATGAGCAGTTCTTC. It codes for CASSWGWAGAYNEQFF.

The chain recombines TRBV6-6 with TRBJ2-7, with D perhaps matching TRBD1 (5 bases). The CDR3 runs 14 residues. The V gene's germline CDR1 is MNHNY and CDR2 SVGAGI (reference sequence). The V gene lost 3 bases and the J gene lost 7 bases, with 16 bases spanning the gap. The CDR3 is CASSYYQGLGEQYF. CDR3 nucleotides: TGTGCCAGCAGTTATTATCAGGGCCTGGGGGAGCAGTACTTC.

Notes on this clone: Other DNA sequences from this sample encode an identical CDR3 as well. The rearrangement links TRBV5-6 to TRBJ1-5; D gene ambiguous. Trimming shortened V by 5 bases and J by 0 bases, and 15 bases separated the two germline ends. Germline CDR1 is SGHDT and CDR2 is YYEEEE. This CDR3 spans 16 amino acids. The CDR3 protein is CASSLEGGYSNQPQHF. The CDR3 DNA follows: TGTGCCAGCAGTTTAGAAGGAGGCTATAGCAATCAGCCCCAGCATTTT. The full variable domain, completed using reference TRBV5-6 and TRBJ1-5, is DAGVTQSPTHLIKTRGQQVTLRCSPKSGHDTVSWYQQALGQGPQFIFQYYEEEERQRGNFPDRFSGHQFPNYSSELNVNALLLGDSALYLCASSLEGGYSNQPQHFGDGTRLSIL.

V is TRBV30 and J is TRBJ1-6; D is uncertain. The V gene's germline CDR1 is GTSNPN and CDR2 SVGIG (reference sequence). V was shortened by 4 bases and J by 3 bases, with 7 bases between the two germline ends. The CDR3 has 13 amino acids. The CDR3 DNA is TGTGCCTGGACAGAGGACTATAATTCACCCCTCCACTTT. Translated, it gives CAWTEDYNSPLHF.

This sequence joins TRBV5-6 and TRBJ1-1; TRBD1 matches 7 bases. Germline loops: CDR1 SGHDT, CDR2 YYEEEE. The junction had 5 bases not matched to a gene; V was cut back by 0 bases and J by 9 bases. The CDR3 extends over 13 amino acids. CDR3 loop: CASSLAGRGQAFF. CDR3 bases: TGTGCCAGCAGCTTGGCCGGGAGGGGGCAAGCTTTCTTT.

The chain couples TRBV6-6 to TRBJ1-5; D gene ambiguous. The CDR3 has 17 residues. V lost 5 bases to trimming and J lost 0 bases, with 17 bases between them. Per the germline V gene, CDR1 is MNHNY and CDR2 is SVGAGI (reference sequence). The CDR3 reads CASSPSSTAYSNQPQHF. In DNA, the CDR3 is TGTGCCAGCAGTCCGAGTTCCACCGCTTATAGCAATCAGCCCCAGCATTTT.

This rearrangement joins TRBV27 to TRBJ1-5; D might be TRBD1 (6 bases). V lost 4 bases to trimming and J lost 7 bases, with 17 bases between them. The CDR3 is 15 amino acids. The germline gives CDR1 MNHEY, CDR2 SMNVEV (reference sequence). The CDR3 coding sequence is TGTGCCAGCAGTTCAATACAGGGTCTTCGGCAGCCCCAGCATTTT. This sequence encodes CASSSIQGLRQPQHF.

This clone appeared once. CDR3 region: CASSLAWGQNSPLHF. CDR3 nucleotides: TGTGCCAGCAGTTTAGCCTGGGGGCAAAATTCACCCCTCCACTTT. The chain has TRBV28 and TRBJ1-6; the D gene is possibly TRBD1 (6 bases). Per germline, CDR1 MDHEN and CDR2 SYDVKM. The CDR3 length is 15 residues. Trimming took off 2 bases at V and 7 bases at J, with 12 bases between the two ends.

J is TRBJ2-7 and V is TRBV6-5, with D tentatively TRBD2 (7 bases). Trimming cost V 8 bases and J 7 bases, with 21 bases left between them. This CDR3 is 14 amino acids long. Germline V gene data show CDR1 as MNHEY and CDR2 as SVGAGI. CDR3 in amino acids: CASLHSGGAGEQYF. In DNA form, the CDR3 reads TGTGCCAGCCTACATTCTGGGGGGGCGGGGGAGCAGTACTTC.

This chain connects TRBV7-9 to TRBJ2-3, with 7 bases fitting TRBD1. Trimming removed 1 base from V and 0 bases from J; junction bases left unmatched: 1. CDR3 size: 15 residues. CDR1 is SEHNR, CDR2 FQNEAQ, per germline (reference sequence). The CDR3 nucleotides are TGTGCCAGCAGCTTAGGACAGGGCAGCACAGATACGCAGTATTTT. As protein: CASSLGQGSTDTQYF. The variable domain in full, completed from reference TRBV7-9 and TRBJ2-3, reads DTGVSQNPRHKITKRGQNVTFRCDPISEHNRLYWYRQTLGQGPEFLTYFQNEAQLEKSRLLSDRFSAERPKGSFSTLEIQRTEQGDSAMYLCASSLGQGSTDTQYFGPGTRLTVL.

The CDR3 loop is CASSLLAGGLNTGELFF. CDR3 nucleotides: TGTGCCAGCAGCCTCCTAGCGGGAGGCCTTAACACCGGGGAGCTGTTTTTT. The rearrangement links TRBV11-2 to TRBJ2-2; 11 positions match TRBD2. The V segment lost 5 bases and the J segment 2 bases; nucleotides outside the gene matches: 7. Germline CDR1 SGHAT, CDR2 FQNNGV. The CDR3 totals 17 residues.

J is TRBJ2-7 and V is TRBV3-1 (or the pseudogene TRBV3-2); 7 nucleotides match TRBD2. The V gene's germline CDR1 is LGHDT and CDR2 YNNKEL (reference sequence). The CDR3 totals 13 residues. The J segment lost 3 bases and the V segment lost 6 bases, leaving 5 bases of the junction unmatched. The CDR3 coding sequence is TGTGCCAGCAGTCAATGGGGGGGCTACGAGCAGTACTTC. Translated: CASSQWGGYEQYF.

The chain joins TRBV28 to TRBJ1-2; 8 bases map to TRBD1. The V gene's germline CDR1 is MDHEN and CDR2 SYDVKM. Losses at the gene ends were 7 bases for V and 8 bases for J; bases not matched to a gene: 12. This CDR3 spans 14 amino acids. In nucleotides, the CDR3 is TGTGCCAGCACCTTGGACAGGGTAGAGGAGGGCTACACCTTC. This gives the protein CASTLDRVEEGYTF.

The rearrangement links TRBV19 to TRBJ2-7, with 7 nucleotides matching TRBD2. Germline-derived CDR1 and CDR2 are LNHDA and SQIVND (reference sequence). CDR3 length equals 15 residues. Germline trimming cut 1 base from V and 4 bases from J; bases unmatched to any gene: 7. CDR3 residues: CASSIGPSGSYEQYF. CDR3 nucleotides: TGTGCCAGTAGTATAGGCCCTAGCGGATCATACGAGCAGTACTTC. The variable domain in full, completed from reference TRBV19 and TRBJ2-7, reads DGGITQSPKYLFRKEGQNVTLSCEQNLNHDAMYWYRQDPGQGLRLIYYSQIVNDFQKGDIAEGYSVSREKKESFPLTVTSAQKNPTAFYLCASSIGPSGSYEQYFGPGTRLTVT.

There are a few counts of this clone. The genes are TRBV5-1 and TRBJ2-2, with 7 bases fitting TRBD1. V lost 3 bases to trimming and J lost 0 bases; unmatched junction nucleotides: 2. The CDR3 has 15 residues. The germline gives CDR1 SGHRS, CDR2 YFSETQ. CDR3 bases: TGCGCCAGCAGCTATGGGACAGCGAACACCGGGGAGCTGTTTTTT. Its translation: CASSYGTANTGELFF.

Only a few counts were recorded for this clone. The J gene is TRBJ2-7, the V gene TRBV7-3, with D perhaps TRBD1 (5 bases). The germline gives CDR1 SGHTA, CDR2 FQGTGA. Trimming took off 2 bases at V and 0 bases at J, with 11 bases between the two ends. This CDR3 comprises 15 residues. CDR3 residues: CASSLRQGHSYEQYF. DNA of the CDR3: TGTGCCAGCAGCTTACGGCAGGGCCACTCCTACGAGCAGTACTTC.

The gene calls are TRBV6-2 or TRBV6-3 and TRBJ1-1; unclear D gene. The germline gives CDR1 MNHEY, CDR2 SVGEGT. V lost 2 bases to trimming and J lost 0 bases, with 7 bases between them. This CDR3 region has 14 residues. The CDR3 sequence: CASSYQALNTEAFF. In DNA form, the CDR3 reads TGTGCCAGCAGTTACCAGGCGCTGAACACTGAAGCTTTCTTT.